Below are 12 T cell receptor beta chains sequenced from a single sample in a study of shared T cell receptors in the human thymus. Method: immunoSEQ multiplex PCR; TCRdb's copy keeps in-frame clones and lacks some. Among some 660,000 clones, more than 70% were seen once, and the ten largest hold 0.0094%. This sample was also put to use in a study of human thymus T cells.

Sequencing input: thymocytes. The source of these receptors is a boy less than two years old with a congenital heart defect.

The chain combines TRBV7-9 with TRBJ2-3, with 7 bases aligning to TRBD1. Germline V gene lookup returns CDR1 SEHNR and CDR2 FQNEAQ (reference sequence). CDR3 size: 14 residues. V lost 3 bases and J lost 9; bases outside the gene matches: 9. The CDR3 coding sequence is TGTGCCAGCAGCTTGACAGGGTCAGACCGAACGCAGTATTTT. Translating it yields CASSLTGSDRTQYF.

This chain connects TRBV5-1 to TRBJ2-7, with TRBD2 identical over 10 bases. Germline trimming cut 4 bases from V and 3 bases from J; bases unmatched to any gene: 7. Germline V CDR1 and CDR2: SGHRS, YFSETQ. The CDR3 extends over 15 amino acids. The CDR3 region is CASSDTSGDFYEQYF. The CDR3 bases are TGCGCCAGCAGCGACACTAGCGGGGACTTCTACGAGCAGTACTTC.

This chain connects TRBV5-1 to TRBJ2-6, with unresolved D. The V end lost 4 bases, the J end lost 4 bases, and 6 bases lay between the germline ends. The CDR3 covers 13 residues. Germline V gives CDR1 SGHRS, CDR2 YFSETQ. The CDR3 protein is CASSPVGANVLTF. The CDR3 DNA follows: TGCGCCAGCAGCCCGGTCGGGGCCAACGTCCTGACTTTC.

The chain employs TRBV28 and TRBJ1-2, with 10 bases lining up with TRBD1. The CDR3 runs 14 residues. Germline V lookup: CDR1 MDHEN, CDR2 SYDVKM. V lost 2 bases and J lost 4; bases outside the gene matches: 1. The CDR3 DNA reads TGTGCCAGCAGTTTAGGACAGGGGGTCTATGGCTACACCTTC. Amino acids: CASSLGQGVYGYTF.

This clone was found once. The chain employs TRBV7-2 and TRBJ1-2; TRBD1 agrees at 7 bases. The V segment lost 5 bases and the J segment 8 bases; nucleotides outside the gene matches: 8. This CDR3 is 13 amino acids long. Germline V gene data show CDR1 as SGHTA and CDR2 as FQGNSA. The CDR3 here is CASSRDREVGYTF. CDR3 sequence (DNA): TGTGCCAGCAGCCGTGACAGGGAAGTAGGCTACACCTTC.

About this clone itself: One end of the junction is discordant with germline, which a read error may explain. CDR3: CASSLVGIAGSLF. CDR3 DNA sequence: TGTGCCAGCAGCTTAGTTGGTATCGCGGGATCGCTCTTC. The V gene is TRBV11-2, the J gene TRBJ2-1, with D possibly being TRBD2 (6 bases). CDR3 length equals 13 residues. CDR1 and CDR2 (germline): SGHAT, FQNNGV.

V gene TRBV9 combines with J gene TRBJ2-2, with D possibly being TRBD2 (5 bases). Trimming cost V 4 bases and J 6 bases, with 10 bases left between them. Germline lookup yields CDR1 SGDLS and CDR2 YYNGEE. CDR3 size: 13 residues. As DNA, the CDR3 is TGTGCCAGCAGCCCCGAGGGCGCCGGGGAGCTGTTTTTT. Translation: CASSPEGAGELFF.

The table lists this clone with a count of one. The rearrangement links TRBV29-1 to TRBJ2-3, with 13 bases matching TRBD2. The ends lost 6 bases at V and 6 bases at J; junction bases unmatched: 9. Germline V gene data show CDR1 as SQVTM and CDR2 as ANQGSEA. The CDR3 is 15 residues long. Here the CDR3 reads CSVELAGGPLDTQYF. For the CDR3, the DNA is TGCAGCGTCGAACTAGCGGGGGGGCCGTTGGATACGCAGTATTTT.

This chain links TRBV5-5 with TRBJ1-1; the D gene is possibly TRBD1 (5 bases). The germline V gene encodes CDR1 SGHKS and CDR2 YYEKEE (reference sequence). This CDR3 has 13 amino acids. V dropped 5 bases and J dropped 6 bases, with 14 bases sitting between them. CDR3 amino acids: CASSQPGGAEAFF. CDR3 DNA: TGTGCCAGCAGTCAACCGGGGGGAGCTGAAGCTTTCTTT.

The chain uses TRBV28 and TRBJ2-3, with D unresolved. Trimming shortened V by 4 bases and J by 5 bases, and 22 bases separated the two germline ends. Germline CDR1 MDHEN, CDR2 SYDVKM. The CDR3 spans 17 residues. The CDR3 DNA sequence: TGTGCCAGCAGTTCCCCCCTACGAGTCCCGGGTGGAGATACGCAGTATTTT. It is translated as CASSSPLRVPGGDTQYF.

The chain couples TRBV10-2 to TRBJ2-1, with D possibly being TRBD2 (5 bases). The CDR3 covers 13 residues. Between the trimmed V and J ends, which lost 3 bases and 5 bases, there was a span of 8 bases. CDR1 is WSHSY and CDR2 is SAAADI in the germline V gene. CDR3 in amino acids: CASSDRGNNEQFF. CDR3 in DNA: TGCGCCAGCAGTGACCGGGGAAACAATGAGCAGTTCTTC.

This clone was observed a single time. The rearrangement joins TRBV29-1 to TRBJ2-2; 8 bases are a match to TRBD1. The germline gives CDR1 SQVTM, CDR2 ANQGSEA. V dropped 6 bases and J dropped 3; count of bases not matched to a gene: 6. CDR3 length: 14 amino acids. CDR3 nucleotides: TGCAGCGTCAAGGACAGGGCAGACACCGGGGAGCTGTTTTTT. Amino acids: CSVKDRADTGELFF.